This T cell receptor (beta chain) was found in a study of blood T cell repertoires in COVID-19. Study-level background: Researchers got acute and convalescent COVID-19 samples from the United States, Italy and Spain. T cells, B-cell-depleted T cells, or PBMCs provided the cDNA or gDNA that served as material.

Everyone who took part was roughly 18 to 89 years old, and they came from about 25 US areas. Recovered Cohort 3 donors showed two negative PCRs, clearance, or symptom resolution. The data were produced by immunoSEQ multiplex PCR, yet TCRdb's version contains in-frame clones alone and is incomplete. In the table there are 300,000 or so clones, roughly 90% of which are singletons. This TCR was sampled from a man aged 55-75 years who had recovered from COVID-19. Sample: PBMCs or T cells enriched from blood (not recorded which).

CDR3 protein: CASSIIGGNEKLFF. DNA for the CDR3: TGTGCCAGTAGTATAATTGGAGGAAATGAAAAACTGTTTTTT. The chain carries TRBV19 and TRBJ1-4; D gene ambiguous. Trimming pared 2 bases from V and 5 bases from J, leaving 9 bases between. CDR1 is LNHDA, CDR2 SQIVND, per germline (reference sequence). The CDR3 length is 14 residues.